Listed here are 21 T cell receptor beta chains from one sample, sequenced in a study of blood T cell repertoires in COVID-19. This table comes from immunoSEQ multiplex PCR, and its TCRdb copy is limited to in-frame clones, with some not included. This table has approximately 90,000 clones, 70% to 80% appearing once. The sequenced sample was peripheral blood. These receptors all come from a human donor in a cohort sampled during active COVID-19.

V is TRBV20-1 and J is TRBJ2-4, with a possible D match to TRBD2 (5 bases). There are 16 residues in the CDR3. The V gene's germline CDR1 is DFQATT and CDR2 SNEGSKA (reference sequence). Trimming removed 3 bases at V and 0 bases at J, with 15 bases between. The CDR3 reads CSASERSGLAKNIQYF. The CDR3 DNA follows: TGCAGTGCTAGTGAGCGCAGCGGTCTAGCCAAAAACATTCAGTACTTC.

The chain combines TRBV7-9 with TRBJ2-3, with 7 nucleotides matching TRBD2. CDR1 and CDR2 from the germline V gene are SEHNR and FQNEAQ (reference sequence). Unmatched junction bases numbered 9, after V lost 7 bases and J lost 2 bases. There are 15 residues in the CDR3. The CDR3 DNA follows: TGTGCCAGCACTATAGCGGGCCTACTCACAGATACGCAGTATTTT. It codes for CASTIAGLLTDTQYF.

The V gene is TRBV2, the J gene TRBJ2-6; 7 bases are shared with TRBD1. CDR1 SNHLY and CDR2 FYNNEI come from the germline V gene. The CDR3 is 16 residues long. The J segment lost 2 bases and the V segment lost 3 bases, leaving 4 bases of the junction unmatched. The CDR3 DNA is TGTGCCAGCAGTGACCGACAGGGTACTGGGGCCAACGTCCTGACTTTC. Translated: CASSDRQGTGANVLTF.

The V and J genes are TRBV5-1 and TRBJ2-5, with 7 bases lining up with TRBD2. CDR3 length: 14 amino acids. Losses at the gene ends were 2 bases for V and 4 bases for J; bases not matched to a gene: 5. In germline, CDR1 is SGHRS, CDR2 YFSETQ. Here the CDR3 reads CASSFGREGETQYF. The DNA for the CDR3 is TGCGCCAGCAGCTTTGGAAGGGAGGGAGAGACCCAGTACTTC.

The DNA for the CDR3 is TGTGCCAGCAGCTTAGCCACAACAGGGGGCAATGGCTACACCTTC. Translated, it gives CASSLATTGGNGYTF. V usage is TRBV7-8 and J usage is TRBJ1-2, with TRBD1 matching 9 bases. Trimming at V came to 0 bases and at J to 6 bases, leaving 5 bases not matched to a gene. Germline lookup yields CDR1 SGHVS and CDR2 FQNEAQ. The CDR3 covers 15 residues.

This clone was seen a handful of times. The V gene is TRBV28, the J gene TRBJ2-7, with D perhaps matching TRBD1 (5 bases). V lost 7 bases, J lost 6 bases, and 16 bases lay in between. From germline, CDR1 is MDHEN and CDR2 SYDVKM. There are 13 residues in the CDR3. In DNA form, the CDR3 reads TGTGCCAGCAAGAGACAGCTAACGGGCGAGCAGTACTTC. It yields the protein CASKRQLTGEQYF.

V usage is TRBV18 and J usage is TRBJ1-4; D remains ambiguous. Germline loops: CDR1 KGHSH, CDR2 LQKENI. This CDR3 spans 13 amino acids. V was cut by 9 bases and J by 0 bases, with 8 bases left in between. The CDR3 DNA reads as TGTGCCAGTTCCTCCGCAACTAATGAAAAACTGTTTTTT. Protein sequence: CASSSATNEKLFF. The whole variable domain, filled in from reference TRBV18 and TRBJ1-4, reads NAGVMQNPRHLVRRRGQEARLRCSPMKGHSHVYWYRQLPEEGLKFMVYLQKENIIDESGMPKERFSAEFPKEGPSILRIQQVVRGDSAAYFCASSSATNEKLFFGSGTQLSVL.

The chain employs TRBV10-3 and TRBJ2-7; possibly TRBD2 for D (5 bases). From germline, CDR1 is ENHRY and CDR2 SYGVKD. The CDR3 extends over 15 amino acids. V shed 0 bases and J shed 0 bases, with 9 bases lying between them. DNA of the CDR3: TGTGCCATCAGTGAGTCGTCGGCGGGCTCCTACGAGCAGTACTTC. This translates into CAISESSAGSYEQYF.

V and J are TRBV7-2 and TRBJ1-5; possible D gene TRBD1, 6 bases. Germline CDR1 reads SGHTA; CDR2 reads FQGNSA. Trimming left V 5 bases short and J 7 bases short, with 15 bases between. The CDR3 runs to 14 residues. The CDR3 bases are TGTGCCAGCAGCCCGTTCGACACAGGGCAGCCCCAGCATTTT. Translation gives CASSPFDTGQPQHF. Drawing the rest from reference TRBV7-2 and TRBJ1-5, the complete variable domain is GAGVSQSPSNKVTEKGKDVELRCDPISGHTALYWYRQSLGQGLEFLIYFQGNSAPDKSGLPSDRFSAERTGGSVSTLTIQRTQQEDSAVYLCASSPFDTGQPQHFGDGTRLSIL.

J is TRBJ2-1 and V is TRBV11-2; no definite D call. This CDR3 contains 14 residues. Germline loops: CDR1 SGHAT, CDR2 FQNNGV. Trimming pared 1 base from V and 6 bases from J, leaving 10 bases between. The DNA of the CDR3 is TGTGCCAGCAGCTTAGGCGTAGGAGTCAATGAGCAGTTCTTC. As protein: CASSLGVGVNEQFF.

V usage is TRBV9 and J usage is TRBJ2-1; weak D call: TRBD2 (6 bases). Germline V gives CDR1 SGDLS, CDR2 YYNGEE. V lost 2 bases and J 5 bases, leaving 14 bases between the germline ends. The length of the CDR3 is 15 residues. DNA for the CDR3: TGTGCCAGCAGCGTGGGCGCTCGGGGGAACAATGAGCAGTTCTTC. This encodes CASSVGARGNNEQFF.

This rearrangement joins TRBV11-3 to TRBJ2-1; 8 bases agree with TRBD2. Per germline, CDR1 SGHNT and CDR2 YENEEA. The CDR3 spans 16 residues. Trimming cost V 0 bases and J 9 bases; bases outside gene matches: 10. The CDR3 loop is CASSLEGREGSPEQFF. CDR3 coding DNA: TGTGCCAGCAGCTTAGAGGGTCGGGAGGGATCACCTGAGCAGTTCTTC. The variable domain in full, with the rest retrieved from reference TRBV11-3 and TRBJ2-1, is EAGVVQSPRYKIIEKKQPVAFWCNPISGHNTLYWYLQNLGQGPELLIRYENEEAVDDSQLPKDRFSAERLKGVDSTLKIQPAELGDSAVYLCASSLEGREGSPEQFFGPGTRLTVL.

J is TRBJ2-1 and V is TRBV7-9, with TRBD2 identical over 8 bases. The V and J ends lost 5 bases and 8 bases, in that order; junction bases with no gene match: 11. Germline CDR1 is SEHNR and CDR2 is FQNEAQ (reference sequence). The CDR3 consists of 15 residues. The CDR3 reads CASSPRGGMGDEQFF. In DNA form, the CDR3 reads TGTGCCAGCAGCCCCCGGGGGGGCATGGGGGATGAGCAGTTCTTC.

The gene calls are TRBV9 and TRBJ2-7; 7 bases are a match to TRBD1. J lost 4 bases, V lost 4 bases, and 11 bases had no gene match. The CDR3 runs to 15 residues. CDR1 and CDR2 (germline): SGDLS, YYNGEE. The CDR3 protein is CASSQSGTARYEQYF. CDR3 in DNA: TGTGCCAGCAGCCAGTCCGGGACAGCTCGTTACGAGCAGTACTTC. The variable domain in full, with the rest retrieved from reference TRBV9 and TRBJ2-7, is DSGVTQTPKHLITATGQRVTLRCSPRSGDLSVYWYQQSLDQGLQFLIQYYNGEERAKGNILERFSAQQFPDLHSELNLSSLELGDSALYFCASSQSGTARYEQYFGPGTRLTVT.

The CDR3 loop is CASSPVDTQYF. The CDR3 bases are TGTGCCAGCTCCCCGGTTGATACGCAGTATTTT. The gene calls are TRBV18 and TRBJ2-3; no reliable D call. V was trimmed by 6 bases and J by 6 bases, leaving 7 bases between them. The CDR3 covers 11 residues. Looked up from germline, CDR1 is KGHSH and CDR2 is LQKENI. Variable domain in full (rest from reference TRBV18 and TRBJ2-3): NAGVMQNPRHLVRRRGQEARLRCSPMKGHSHVYWYRQLPEEGLKFMVYLQKENIIDESGMPKERFSAEFPKEGPSILRIQQVVRGDSAAYFCASSPVDTQYFGPGTRLTVL.

V gene TRBV7-6 combines with J gene TRBJ2-2, with 9 bases fitting TRBD2. The CDR3 is 16 residues long. J was trimmed by 7 bases and V by 2 bases; bases with no gene match: 8. Germline CDR1 SGHVS, CDR2 FNYEAQ. In DNA, the CDR3 is TGTGCCAGCAGCTTATTGGTTTCTAGCGGGGTCGGGGAGCTGTTTTTT. It translates to CASSLLVSSGVGELFF.

The V call is TRBV5-4, the J call TRBJ2-5; 8 nucleotides match TRBD2. There are 16 residues in the CDR3. The germline CDR1 and CDR2 sequences are SGHNT and YYREEE (reference sequence). With 4 bases clipped from V and 5 bases from J, the junction kept 13 bases outside the gene matches. For the CDR3, the DNA is TGTGCCAGCAGCCCCGGTTGGCGGGGGGATGGGGAGACCCAGTACTTC. Translating gives CASSPGWRGDGETQYF.

The chain links TRBV28 to TRBJ1-5; 9 bases agree with TRBD1. The CDR3 is 13 residues long. Germline CDR1 and CDR2: MDHEN and SYDVKM. The V and J ends lost 6 bases and 6 bases, in that order; junction bases with no gene match: 3. CDR3 amino acids: CASSKQGAQPQHF. CDR3 in DNA: TGTGCCAGCAGCAAACAGGGGGCTCAGCCCCAGCATTTT.

This clone was observed a single time. The CDR3 DNA reads TGTGCCAGCAGCTCGACACACGGCGTCCCACCCCTCCACTTT. Protein product: CASSSTHGVPPLHF. The rearrangement uses TRBV7-3 and TRBJ1-6, with no clear D. V was cut by 4 bases and J by 11 bases, with 15 bases left in between. CDR1 SGHTA and CDR2 FQGTGA come from the germline V gene. This CDR3 comprises 14 residues.

V gene TRBV11-2 combines with J gene TRBJ2-2, with 8 positions matching TRBD2. Trimming took 6 bases from V and 4 from J; bases not matched to a gene: 16. This CDR3 contains 18 residues. The germline CDR1 and CDR2 sequences are SGHAT and FQNNGV. The CDR3 bases are TGTGCCAGCAGTAACCGTCCACCCGGGACTAGTTCCACCGGGGAGCTGTTTTTT. This translates into CASSNRPPGTSSTGELFF.

The rearrangement joins TRBV7-9 to TRBJ2-1, with 9 bases fitting TRBD2. Germline-derived CDR1 and CDR2 are SEHNR and FQNEAQ (reference sequence). This CDR3 spans 16 amino acids. Unmatched junction bases numbered 5, after V lost 1 base and J lost 4 bases. Here the CDR3 reads CASSLGAGGLYNEQFF. In nucleotides, the CDR3 is TGTGCCAGCAGCTTAGGGGCGGGAGGGTTGTACAATGAGCAGTTCTTC.